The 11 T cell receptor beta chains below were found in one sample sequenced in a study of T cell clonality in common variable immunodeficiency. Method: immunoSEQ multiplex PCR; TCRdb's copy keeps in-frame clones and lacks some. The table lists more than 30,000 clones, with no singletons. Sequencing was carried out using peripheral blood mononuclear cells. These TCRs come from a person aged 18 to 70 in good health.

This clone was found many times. The covered CDR3 bases are TGTGCCAGCACCGCAGCGCGTGGC. It codes for CASTAARG. The whole CDR3 sequence reads CASTAARGYTF. V usage is TRBV2 and J usage is TRBJ1-2; no reliable D call. The read is 3 residues too short to cover the CDR3 end, so that end is filled in from the germline J gene. This CDR3 region has 11 residues. From germline, CDR1 is SNHLY and CDR2 FYNNEI. Trimming took 7 bases from V and 7 from J, leaving 10 bases between them.

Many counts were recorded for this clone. Here the CDR3 reads CASSQEGGVDGEQYF. Partial CDR3 DNA: TGCGCCAGCAGCCAAGAGGGGGGAGTTGACGGCGAG. V and J are TRBV4-1 and TRBJ2-7; D is possibly TRBD2 (6 bases). The read stops 3 residues short of the end of the CDR3; the missing end is completed from the germline J gene. The CDR3 loop spans 15 amino acids. V was trimmed by 0 bases and J by 6 bases, leaving 15 bases between them. Germline CDR1 MGHRA, CDR2 YSYEKL.

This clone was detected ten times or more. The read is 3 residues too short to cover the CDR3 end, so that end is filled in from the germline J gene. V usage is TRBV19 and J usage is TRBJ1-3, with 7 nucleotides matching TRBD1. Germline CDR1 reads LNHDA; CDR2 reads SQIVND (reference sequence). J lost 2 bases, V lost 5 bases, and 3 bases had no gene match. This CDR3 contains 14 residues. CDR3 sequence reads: CASSLTGAGNTIYF. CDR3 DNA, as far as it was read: TGTGCCAGTAGTCTCACAGGGGCTGGAAACACC.

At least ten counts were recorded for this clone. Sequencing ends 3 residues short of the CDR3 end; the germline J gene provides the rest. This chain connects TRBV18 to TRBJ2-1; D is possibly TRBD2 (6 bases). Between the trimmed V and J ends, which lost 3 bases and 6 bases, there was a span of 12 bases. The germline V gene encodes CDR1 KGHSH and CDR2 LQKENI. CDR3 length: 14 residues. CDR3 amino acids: CASSPGGNGNEQFF. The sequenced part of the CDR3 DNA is TGTGCCAGCTCACCGGGCGGGAATGGCAATGAG. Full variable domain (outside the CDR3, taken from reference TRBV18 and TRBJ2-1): NAGVMQNPRHLVRRRGQEARLRCSPMKGHSHVYWYRQLPEEGLKFMVYLQKENIIDESGMPKERFSAEFPKEGPSILRIQQVVRGDSAAYFCASSPGGNGNEQFFGPGTRLTVL.

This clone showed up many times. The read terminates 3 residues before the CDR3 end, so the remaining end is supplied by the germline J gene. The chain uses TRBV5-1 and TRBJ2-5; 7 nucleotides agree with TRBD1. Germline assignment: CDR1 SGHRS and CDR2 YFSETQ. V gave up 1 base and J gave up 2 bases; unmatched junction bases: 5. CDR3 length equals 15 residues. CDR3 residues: CASSLLQGKQETQYF. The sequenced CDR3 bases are TGCGCCAGCAGCTTGTTACAGGGGAAACAAGAGACC.

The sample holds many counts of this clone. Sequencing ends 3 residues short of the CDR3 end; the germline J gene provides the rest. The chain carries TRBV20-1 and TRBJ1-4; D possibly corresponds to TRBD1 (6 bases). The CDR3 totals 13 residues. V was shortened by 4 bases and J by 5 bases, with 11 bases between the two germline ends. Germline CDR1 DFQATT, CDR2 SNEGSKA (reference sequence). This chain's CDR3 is CSAIRTDNEKLFF. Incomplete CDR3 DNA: TGCAGTGCTATCCGGACAGACAATGAAAAA.

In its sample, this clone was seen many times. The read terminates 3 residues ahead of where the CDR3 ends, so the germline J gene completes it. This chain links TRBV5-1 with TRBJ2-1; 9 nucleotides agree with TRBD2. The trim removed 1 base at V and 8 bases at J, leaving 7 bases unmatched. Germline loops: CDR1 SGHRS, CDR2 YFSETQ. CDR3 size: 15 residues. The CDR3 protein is CASSLSSSGAYEQFF. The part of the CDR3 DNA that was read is TGCGCCAGCAGCTTGTCGTCTAGCGGGGCCTATGAG.

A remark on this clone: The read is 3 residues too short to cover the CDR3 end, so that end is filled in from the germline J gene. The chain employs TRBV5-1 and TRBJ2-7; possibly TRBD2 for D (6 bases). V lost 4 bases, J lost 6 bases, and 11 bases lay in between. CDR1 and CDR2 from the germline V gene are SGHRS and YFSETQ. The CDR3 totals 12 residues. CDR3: CASSPGGAEQYF. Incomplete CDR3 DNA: TGCGCCAGCAGCCCGGGCGGGGCCGAG.

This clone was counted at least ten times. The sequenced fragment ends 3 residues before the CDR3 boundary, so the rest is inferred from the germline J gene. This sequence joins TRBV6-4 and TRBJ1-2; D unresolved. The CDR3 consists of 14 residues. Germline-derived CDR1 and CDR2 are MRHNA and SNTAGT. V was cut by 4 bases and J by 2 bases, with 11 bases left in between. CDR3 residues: CASSVDGENYGYTF. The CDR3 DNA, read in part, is TGTGCCAGCAGTGTCGACGGGGAAAACTATGGC.

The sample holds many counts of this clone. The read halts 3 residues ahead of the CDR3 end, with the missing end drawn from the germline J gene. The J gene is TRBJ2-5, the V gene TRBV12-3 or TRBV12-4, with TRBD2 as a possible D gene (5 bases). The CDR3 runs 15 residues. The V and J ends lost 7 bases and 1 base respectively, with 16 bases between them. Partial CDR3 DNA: TGTGCCAGCAAACCTACGGGGAGTCCCCAAGAGACC. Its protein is CASKPTGSPQET. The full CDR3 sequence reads CASKPTGSPQETQYF.

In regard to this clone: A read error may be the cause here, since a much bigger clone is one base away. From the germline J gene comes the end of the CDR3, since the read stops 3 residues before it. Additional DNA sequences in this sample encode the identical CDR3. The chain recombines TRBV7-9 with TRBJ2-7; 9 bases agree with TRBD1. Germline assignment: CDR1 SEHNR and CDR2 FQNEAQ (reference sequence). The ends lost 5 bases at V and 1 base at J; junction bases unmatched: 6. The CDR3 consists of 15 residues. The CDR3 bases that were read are TGTGCCAGCAGCACGTGGGACAGGGTTTCCTACGAG. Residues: CASSTWDRVSYE. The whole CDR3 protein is CASSTWDRVSYEQYF.